The 13 T cell receptor beta chains presented below share a single source sample, sequenced in a study of cytomegalovirus exposure and HLA in healthy donors. This table comes from immunoSEQ multiplex PCR, and its TCRdb copy is limited to in-frame clones, with some not included. The table has roughly 120,000 clones, 88% seen once. Sequencing input: PBMCs. Receptors originate from a man between 18 and 29 years old in good health and CMV-seronegative.

The rearrangement uses TRBV6-5 and TRBJ2-2; 8 bases match TRBD1. CDR1 is MNHEY and CDR2 is SVGAGI in the germline V gene. The length of the CDR3 is 16 residues. V shed 4 bases and J 4 bases; nucleotides not matched to a gene: 8. CDR3 sequence: CASSSSGTGTTGELFF. The CDR3 DNA sequence: TGTGCCAGCAGTTCGTCCGGGACAGGAACCACCGGGGAGCTGTTTTTT.

The chain uses TRBV28 and TRBJ2-1; 9 bases match TRBD1. The germline V gene encodes CDR1 MDHEN and CDR2 SYDVKM. CDR3 length: 17 residues. The trim removed 6 bases at V and 3 bases at J, leaving 12 bases unmatched. The CDR3 DNA reads TGTGCCAGCAGCTACCACCTCCGGGACAGGGACTACAATGAGCAGTTCTTC. Protein sequence: CASSYHLRDRDYNEQFF.

The chain joins TRBV28 to TRBJ1-1; D possibly corresponds to TRBD1 (5 bases). V was trimmed by 6 bases and J by 0 bases, leaving 11 bases between them. CDR1 MDHEN and CDR2 SYDVKM come from the germline V gene. This CDR3 is built from 14 residues. The CDR3 protein is CASRPGGVNTEAFF. Written as DNA, the CDR3 is TGTGCCAGCAGGCCGGGGGGGGTGAACACTGAAGCTTTCTTT.

The V and J genes are TRBV28 and TRBJ2-7; 11 nucleotides align to TRBD2. This CDR3 is 15 amino acids long. The V gene end was trimmed by 7 bases and the J gene end by 3 bases; junction bases not matched to a gene: 8. The germline gives CDR1 MDHEN, CDR2 SYDVKM. CDR3 residues: CASIGTSGSFYEQYF. In nucleotides, the CDR3 is TGTGCCAGCATTGGAACTAGCGGGAGTTTCTACGAGCAGTACTTC.

The rearrangement links TRBV6-6 to TRBJ1-3; maybe TRBD1 (6 bases). Germline CDR1 and CDR2: MNHNY and SVGAGI (reference sequence). The CDR3 runs 14 residues. The germline V and J ends were trimmed by 8 bases and 0 bases, with 11 bases remaining between them. CDR3 DNA: TGTGCCAGCTCCCCGGACAGCTCTGGAAACACCATATATTTT. This sequence encodes CASSPDSSGNTIYF.

The chain has TRBV10-3 and TRBJ1-2; 11 bases fit TRBD1. CDR3 size: 17 residues. J was trimmed by 3 bases and V by 6 bases; bases with no gene match: 12. Germline assignment: CDR1 ENHRY and CDR2 SYGVKD. CDR3: CAISSVGQGAIYYGYTF. The CDR3 nucleotides are TGTGCCATCAGCAGTGTTGGACAGGGGGCGATTTACTATGGCTACACCTTC.

This chain links TRBV11-2 with TRBJ1-2; 7 nucleotides agree with TRBD1. Germline loops: CDR1 SGHAT, CDR2 FQNNGV. J lost 8 bases, V lost 4 bases, and 13 bases had no gene match. The CDR3 is 15 residues long. The CDR3 nucleotides are TGTGCCAGCAGCTCAGGGACAGCAGTAATGGAAGGCTACACCTTC. This sequence encodes CASSSGTAVMEGYTF.

The chain couples TRBV27 to TRBJ2-7; 13 nucleotides line up with TRBD2. The V gene's germline CDR1 is MNHEY and CDR2 SMNVEV (reference sequence). Trimming at V came to 0 bases and at J to 5 bases, leaving 16 bases not matched to a gene. The CDR3 covers 20 residues. The CDR3 DNA sequence: TGTGCCAGCAGTTTATCCTACGCCCAGGGTTTGGGGACTAGCGGGAACGAGCAGTACTTC. Residues: CASSLSYAQGLGTSGNEQYF.

The rearrangement links TRBV15 to TRBJ2-7; weak D call: TRBD2 (6 bases). CDR3 length equals 15 residues. The ends were cut back, 0 bases at V and 6 bases at J, with 15 bases in the middle. Germline V gene data show CDR1 as LNHNV and CDR2 as YYDKDF (reference sequence). In nucleotides, the CDR3 is TGTGCCACCAGCAGAGAACCTGGGGGAGGCTCCGAGCAGTACTTC. Translating it yields CATSREPGGGSEQYF.

The chain has TRBV28 and TRBJ1-1; 11 bases are shared with TRBD1. J was trimmed by 12 bases and V by 5 bases; bases with no gene match: 5. This CDR3 region has 12 residues. Germline CDR1 reads MDHEN; CDR2 reads SYDVKM. Written as DNA, the CDR3 is TGTGCCAGCAGTCCCGGACAGGGGGCGTCTTTCTTT. Protein: CASSPGQGASFF.

The rearrangement links TRBV11-3 to TRBJ1-2; D possibly corresponds to TRBD1 (5 bases). CDR1 SGHNT and CDR2 YENEEA come from the germline V gene. The V end was cut by 0 bases, the J end by 6 bases, with 11 bases between. This CDR3 has 14 amino acids. The CDR3 reads CASSLDAGSDGYTF. CDR3 bases: TGTGCCAGCAGCTTAGATGCAGGGTCCGATGGCTACACCTTC.

The rearrangement links TRBV28 to TRBJ1-2; TRBD1 might be the D (5 bases). The germline V and J ends were trimmed by 3 bases and 1 base, with 12 bases remaining between them. Germline CDR1 MDHEN, CDR2 SYDVKM. The CDR3 runs to 15 residues. The CDR3 spells CASSLQGLGNYGYTF. The CDR3 DNA reads TGTGCCAGCAGTTTGCAGGGACTTGGTAACTATGGCTACACCTTC.

This clone has a single count. The CDR3 protein is CASSITTGGMNTEAFF. CDR3 coding DNA: TGTGCCAGCAGCATCACGACAGGGGGGATGAACACTGAAGCTTTCTTT. J is TRBJ1-1 and V is TRBV7-6; TRBD1 matches at 9 bases. Germline V gives CDR1 SGHVS, CDR2 FNYEAQ. J gave up 0 bases and V 5 bases, and 7 bases lay outside the gene matches. This CDR3 spans 16 amino acids.